This TCR beta chain was obtained from a study of CD8 T cells in ankylosing spondylitis. Regarding this clonotype: What it binds is unknown.

The V end lost 1 base, the J end lost 8 bases, and 14 bases lay between the germline ends. The CDR3 loop spans 14 amino acids. Looked up from germline, CDR1 is DFQATT and CDR2 is SNEGSKA (reference sequence). TCR beta libraries were made by quantitative 5'-RACE with molecular barcodes. TCRdb ran MiXCR on the 5' RACE reads and lists one entry per CDR3 protein. The sample includes roughly 200,000 distinct CDR3 sequences, more than 25% seen only once; the top ten take approximately 6.6%. The study's findings and limits: A subset of motif variants has previously been described in the synovial fluid and blood of reactive arthritis. Ankylosing spondylitis blood appeared to carry a characteristic TCR beta motif of seven to nine highly homologous variants. Relatively scarce in peripheral blood, disease-linked clones were CD8+.

The chain employs TRBV20-1 and TRBJ2-2, with D unclear. The sample was blood, either unsorted or a sorted T cell fraction (not recorded which). This receptor was identified in a male donor with ankylosing spondylitis or in good health (not recorded which). CDR3 loop: CSARVDGGVGELFF. The DNA for the CDR3 is TGCAGTGCTAGAGTTGACGGTGGTGTGGGGGAGCTGTTTTTT.